This T cell receptor beta chain was identified during a study of T-cell reconstitution after alpha-beta-depleted transplantation in children (dated by TCRdb to 2016 to 2017). Regarding the complete study: T-cell immune reconstitution after TCRalphabeta/CD19-depleted allogeneic hematopoietic cell transplantation in children was quantitatively tracked in the study by means of TCR repertoire profiling. Summary of the overall study and its limitations: In some patients, the high TCRbeta diversity seen at day 60 was put down to recipient T cells and intrathymic progenitors that had survived conditioning. Apparently early alphabetaT-cell count recovery about two months after transplant reportedly relied on only several hundred rapidly expanded clones derived from non-depleted graft cells. The frequencies of hyperexpanded clones fell over the following months, and after one year, T-cell counts and TCRbeta diversity were mostly attributed to newly produced T cells.

The treatment or condition label here, explained by the study, means: allogeneic hematopoietic cell transplantation with graft depleted of TCRalphabeta T cells and CD19 B cells. The transplant recipients were children given TCRalphabeta/CD19-depleted allogeneic hematopoietic cell grafts. V and J are trimmed by 0 bases and 2 bases, and the gene matches miss 3 bases of the junction. Via the germline V gene, CDR1 is SQVTM and CDR2 ANQGSEA. The CDR3 covers 14 residues, taking in both the cysteine and the phenylalanine. Solely the CDR3 DNA is kept, with 42 bases framed from the first base. Details on this clonotype: The specificity of this receptor is unknown. No qualities accompany the bases; no much larger clone lies one base away.

Library construction relied on PCR. TCRdb shows the sequencer as Illumina HiSeq 2500. To normalize quantification of the TCRbeta repertoire, the TCR libraries were built with molecular barcoding that relied on unique molecular identifiers. TCRdb itself trimmed the public reads at Q25 with fastp, ran MiXCR and retained productive beta chains. Rows merge per CDR3 protein into single entries with the most common DNA and genes. The sample contains approximately 110,000 distinct CDR3 sequences, more than 20% of them found a single time. The ten largest clones add up to roughly a tenth of the sample. Recombination linked TRBV29-1 to TRBJ2-7, and 8 bases in between align with TRBD1. Material: PBMCs, mostly from graft donor cells, obtained 180 days after TCRalphabeta/CD19-depleted stem cell transplant. The clonotype originates from a male patient aged 2-15 years who had a stem cell transplant for chronic granulomatous disease, so the T cells may come from the graft donor. The CDR3 protein: CSVEDQGQAYEQYF. In nucleotides, the sequence is TGCAGCGTTGAAGACCAGGGACAGGCCTACGAGCAGTACTTC.